Given below is one T cell receptor beta chain in context. Antigen specificity is unknown. Clones were sequenced by immunoSEQ multiplex PCR, and TCRdb holds only the in-frame ones, with some missing. Of about 8,200 clones listed, approximately 59% are singletons. The sample is drawn from a study of T cells in localized non-small cell lung cancer. Overall study findings and caveats: Higher adjacent-lung clonality was associated with shorter survival.

With V trimmed by 3 bases and J by 3 bases, 1 base remained unmatched. The CDR3 runs to 13 residues. Germline CDR1 reads KGHSH; CDR2 reads LQKENI. Sequenced here: lymph node tissue, sampled before any cancer treatment. The chain carries TRBV18 and TRBJ1-2; TRBD1 aligns across 7 bases. This TCR came from a male donor older than 55 with stage I squamous cell lung carcinoma. The CDR3 protein is CASSPGQDYGYTF. The CDR3 bases are TGTGCCAGCTCACCCGGACAGGACTATGGCTACACCTTC.